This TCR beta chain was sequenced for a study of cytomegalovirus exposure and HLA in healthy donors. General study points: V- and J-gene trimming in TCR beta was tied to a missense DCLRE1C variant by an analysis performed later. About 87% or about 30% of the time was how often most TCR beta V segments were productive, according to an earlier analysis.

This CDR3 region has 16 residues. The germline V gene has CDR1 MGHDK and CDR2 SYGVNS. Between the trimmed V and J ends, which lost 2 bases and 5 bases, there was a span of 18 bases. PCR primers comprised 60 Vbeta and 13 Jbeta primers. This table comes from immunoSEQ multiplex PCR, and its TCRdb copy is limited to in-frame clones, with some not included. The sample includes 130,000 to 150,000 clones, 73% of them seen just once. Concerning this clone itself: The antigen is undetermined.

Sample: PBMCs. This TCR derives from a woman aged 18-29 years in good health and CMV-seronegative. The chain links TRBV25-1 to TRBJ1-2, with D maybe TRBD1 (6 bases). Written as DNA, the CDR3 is TGTGCCAGCAGTGAAAGGGGGACTACTTTTTGGTATGGCTACACCTTC. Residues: CASSERGTTFWYGYTF.